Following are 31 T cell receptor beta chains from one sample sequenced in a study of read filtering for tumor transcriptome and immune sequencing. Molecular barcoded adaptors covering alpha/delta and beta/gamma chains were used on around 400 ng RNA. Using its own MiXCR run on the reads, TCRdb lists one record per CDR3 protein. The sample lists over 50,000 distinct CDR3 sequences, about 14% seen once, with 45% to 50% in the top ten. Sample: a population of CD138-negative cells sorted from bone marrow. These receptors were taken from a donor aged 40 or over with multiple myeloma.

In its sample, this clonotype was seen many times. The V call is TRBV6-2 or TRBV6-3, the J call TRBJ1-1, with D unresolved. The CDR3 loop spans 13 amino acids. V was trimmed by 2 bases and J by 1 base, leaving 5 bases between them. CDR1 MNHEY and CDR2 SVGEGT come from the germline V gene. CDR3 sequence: CASSYQANTEAFF. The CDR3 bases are TGTGCCAGCAGTTACCAGGCGAACACTGAAGCTTTCTTT.

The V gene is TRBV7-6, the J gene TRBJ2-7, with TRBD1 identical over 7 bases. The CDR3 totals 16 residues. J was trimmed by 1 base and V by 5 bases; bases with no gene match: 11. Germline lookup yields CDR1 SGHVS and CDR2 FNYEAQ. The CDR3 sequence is CASSPSPGQTSYEQYF. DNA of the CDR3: TGTGCCAGCAGCCCAAGCCCGGGACAGACTTCCTACGAGCAGTACTTC.

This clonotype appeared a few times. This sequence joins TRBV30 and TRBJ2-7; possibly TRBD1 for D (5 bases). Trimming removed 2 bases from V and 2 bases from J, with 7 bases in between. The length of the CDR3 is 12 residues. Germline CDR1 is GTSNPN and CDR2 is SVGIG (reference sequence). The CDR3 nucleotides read TGTGCCTGGAGTCCCAGGGCCTACGAGCAGTACTTC. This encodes CAWSPRAYEQYF.

The CDR3 coding sequence is TGTGCCAGCAGCCAAGGGCTGACTCGCCAAAGCTCTGGGGCCAACGTCCTGACTTTC. Its translation: CASSQGLTRQSSGANVLTF. The chain couples TRBV4-2 to TRBJ2-6; D remains unclear. Germline assignment: CDR1 LGHNA and CDR2 YNFKEQ. V lost 1 base, J lost 0 bases, and 16 bases lay in between. There are 19 residues in the CDR3.

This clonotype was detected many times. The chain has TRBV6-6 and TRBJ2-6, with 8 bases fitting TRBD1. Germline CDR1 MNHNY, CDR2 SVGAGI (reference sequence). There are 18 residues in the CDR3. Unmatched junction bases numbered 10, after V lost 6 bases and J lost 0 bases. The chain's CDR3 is CASRDRAGIVSGANVLTF. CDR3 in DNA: TGTGCCAGCAGGGACAGGGCCGGTATCGTCTCTGGGGCCAACGTCCTGACTTTC.

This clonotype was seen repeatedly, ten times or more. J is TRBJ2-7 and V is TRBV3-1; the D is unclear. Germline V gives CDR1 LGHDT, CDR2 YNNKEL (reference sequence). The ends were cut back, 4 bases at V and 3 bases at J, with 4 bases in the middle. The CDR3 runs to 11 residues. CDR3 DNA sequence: TGTGCCAGCAGCCTGGACTACGAGCAGTACTTC. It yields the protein CASSLDYEQYF.

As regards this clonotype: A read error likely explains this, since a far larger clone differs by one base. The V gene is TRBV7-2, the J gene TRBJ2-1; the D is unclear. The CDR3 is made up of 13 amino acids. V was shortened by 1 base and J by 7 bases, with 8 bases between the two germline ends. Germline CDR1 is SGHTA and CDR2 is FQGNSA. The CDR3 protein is CASSLVGLNEQFF. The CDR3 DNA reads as TGTGCCAGCAGCTTAGTAGGGCTGAATGAGCAGTTCTTC.

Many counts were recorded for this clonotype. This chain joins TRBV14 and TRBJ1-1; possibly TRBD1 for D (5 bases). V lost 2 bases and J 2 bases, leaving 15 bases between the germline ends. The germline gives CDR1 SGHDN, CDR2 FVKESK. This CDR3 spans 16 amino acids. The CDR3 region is CASSQSAGSRNTEAFF. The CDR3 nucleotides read TGTGCCAGCAGCCAATCTGCAGGGAGTAGAAACACTGAAGCTTTCTTT. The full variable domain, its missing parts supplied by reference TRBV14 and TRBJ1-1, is EAGVTQFPSHSVIEKGQTVTLRCDPISGHDNLYWYRRVMGKEIKFLLHFVKESKQDESGMPNNRFLAERTGGTYSTLKVQPAELEDSGVYFCASSQSAGSRNTEAFFGQGTRLTVV.

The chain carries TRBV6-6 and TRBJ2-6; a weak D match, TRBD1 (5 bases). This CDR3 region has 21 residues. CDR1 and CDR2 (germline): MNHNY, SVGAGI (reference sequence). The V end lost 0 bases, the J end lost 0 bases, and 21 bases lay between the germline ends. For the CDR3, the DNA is TGTGCCAGCAGTTACTCGCTAGGGGTCGATTACGAAAGCTCTGGGGCCAACGTCCTGACTTTC. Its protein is CASSYSLGVDYESSGANVLTF.

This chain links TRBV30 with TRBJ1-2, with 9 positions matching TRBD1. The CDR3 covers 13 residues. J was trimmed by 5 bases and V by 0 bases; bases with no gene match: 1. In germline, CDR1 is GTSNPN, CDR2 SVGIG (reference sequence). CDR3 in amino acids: CAWSVQGAYGYTF. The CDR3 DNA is TGTGCCTGGAGTGTACAGGGGGCTTATGGCTACACCTTC.

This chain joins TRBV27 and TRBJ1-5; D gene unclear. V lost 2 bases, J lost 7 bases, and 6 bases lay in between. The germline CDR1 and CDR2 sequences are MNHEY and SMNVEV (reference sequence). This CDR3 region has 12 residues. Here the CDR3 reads CASSLIGQPQHF. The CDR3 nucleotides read TGTGCCAGCAGTTTAATAGGACAGCCCCAGCATTTT.

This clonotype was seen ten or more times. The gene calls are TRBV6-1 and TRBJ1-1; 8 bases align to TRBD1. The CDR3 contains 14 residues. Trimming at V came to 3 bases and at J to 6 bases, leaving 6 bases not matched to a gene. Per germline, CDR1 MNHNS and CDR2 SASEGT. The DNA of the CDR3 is TGTGCCAGCAGTGACAGGGGGCAGGGGCCTGAAGCTTTCTTT. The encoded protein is CASSDRGQGPEAFF.

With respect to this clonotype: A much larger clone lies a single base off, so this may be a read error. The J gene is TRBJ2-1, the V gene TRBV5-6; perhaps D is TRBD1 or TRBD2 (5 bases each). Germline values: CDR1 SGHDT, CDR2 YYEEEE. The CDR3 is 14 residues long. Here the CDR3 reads CASSFEGPYNERFF. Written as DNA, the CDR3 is TGTGCCAGCAGCTTCGAGGGGCCCTACAATGAGCGGTTCTTC.

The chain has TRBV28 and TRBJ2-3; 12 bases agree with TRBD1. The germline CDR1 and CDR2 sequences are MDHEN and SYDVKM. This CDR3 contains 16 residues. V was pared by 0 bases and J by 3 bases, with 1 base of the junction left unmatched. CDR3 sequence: CASSLWGQGATDTQYF. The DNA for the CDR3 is TGTGCCAGCAGTTTATGGGGACAGGGGGCAACAGATACGCAGTATTTT.

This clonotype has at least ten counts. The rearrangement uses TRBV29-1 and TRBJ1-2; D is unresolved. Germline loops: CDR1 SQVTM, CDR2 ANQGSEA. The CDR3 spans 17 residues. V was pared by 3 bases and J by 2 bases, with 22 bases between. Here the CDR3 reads CSVDQRASKEKNYGYTF. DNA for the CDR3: TGCAGCGTTGATCAGAGGGCGTCAAAGGAAAAGAACTATGGCTACACCTTC.

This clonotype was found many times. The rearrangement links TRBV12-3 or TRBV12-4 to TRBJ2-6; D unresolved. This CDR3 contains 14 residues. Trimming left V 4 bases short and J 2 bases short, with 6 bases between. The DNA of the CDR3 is TGTGCCAGCAGTTCCCCTCCTGGGGCCAACGTCCTGACTTTC. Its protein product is CASSSPPGANVLTF.

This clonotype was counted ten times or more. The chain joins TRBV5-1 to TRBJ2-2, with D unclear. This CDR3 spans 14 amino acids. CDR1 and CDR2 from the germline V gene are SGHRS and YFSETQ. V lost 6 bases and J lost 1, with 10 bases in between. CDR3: CASINPGNTGELFF. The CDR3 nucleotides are TGCGCCAGCATTAACCCTGGGAACACCGGGGAGCTGTTTTTT.

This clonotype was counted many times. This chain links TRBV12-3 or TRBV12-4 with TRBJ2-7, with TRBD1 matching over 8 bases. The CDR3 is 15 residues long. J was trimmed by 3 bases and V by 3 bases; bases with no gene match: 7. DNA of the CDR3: TGTGCCAGCAGTTTTTCCCTGGACAGGGTCTACGAGCAGTACTTC. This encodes CASSFSLDRVYEQYF.

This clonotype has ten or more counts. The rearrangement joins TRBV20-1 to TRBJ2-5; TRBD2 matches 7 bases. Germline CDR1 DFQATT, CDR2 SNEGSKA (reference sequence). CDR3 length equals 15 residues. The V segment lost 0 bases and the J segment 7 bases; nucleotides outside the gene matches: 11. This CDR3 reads CSARDGRAGLGTQYF. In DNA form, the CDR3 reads TGCAGTGCTAGAGATGGGAGGGCGGGATTAGGGACCCAGTACTTC.

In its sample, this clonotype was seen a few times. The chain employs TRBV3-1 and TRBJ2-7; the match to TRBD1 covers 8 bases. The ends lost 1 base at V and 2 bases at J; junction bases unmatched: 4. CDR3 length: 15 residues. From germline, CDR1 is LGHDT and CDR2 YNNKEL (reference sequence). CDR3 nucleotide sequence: TGTGCCAGCAGCCAAGGGGGGACAGGTACCTACGAGCAGTACTTC. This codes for CASSQGGTGTYEQYF.

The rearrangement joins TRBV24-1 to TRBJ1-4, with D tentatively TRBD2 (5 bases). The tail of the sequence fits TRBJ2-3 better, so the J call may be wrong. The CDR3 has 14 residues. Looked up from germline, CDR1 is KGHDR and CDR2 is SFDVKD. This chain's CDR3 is CATSEGAVGDTQYF. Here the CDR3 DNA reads TGTGCCACCAGTGAAGGAGCGGTAGGGGATACGCAGTATTTT.

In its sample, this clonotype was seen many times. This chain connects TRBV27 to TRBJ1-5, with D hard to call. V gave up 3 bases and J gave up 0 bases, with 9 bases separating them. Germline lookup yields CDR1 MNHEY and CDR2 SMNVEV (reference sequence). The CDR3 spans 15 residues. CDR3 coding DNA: TGTGCCAGCAGTTTCTTCGCGGATAGCAATCAGCCCCAGCATTTT. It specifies CASSFFADSNQPQHF.

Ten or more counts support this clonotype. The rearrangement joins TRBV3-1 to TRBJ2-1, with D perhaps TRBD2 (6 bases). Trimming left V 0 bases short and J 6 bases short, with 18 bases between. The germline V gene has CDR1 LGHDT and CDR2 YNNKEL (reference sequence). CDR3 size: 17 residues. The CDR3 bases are TGTGCCAGCAGCCAAGATTGGTGGCGGGAAGGGGCCAATGAGCAGTTCTTC. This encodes CASSQDWWREGANEQFF.

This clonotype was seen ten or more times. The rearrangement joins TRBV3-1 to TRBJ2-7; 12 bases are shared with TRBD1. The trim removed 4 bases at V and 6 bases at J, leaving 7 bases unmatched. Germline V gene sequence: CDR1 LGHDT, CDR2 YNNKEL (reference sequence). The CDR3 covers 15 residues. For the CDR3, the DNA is TGTGCCAGCAGCCTCGGGACAGGGGGCAAGGTCGAGCAGTACTTC. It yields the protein CASSLGTGGKVEQYF.

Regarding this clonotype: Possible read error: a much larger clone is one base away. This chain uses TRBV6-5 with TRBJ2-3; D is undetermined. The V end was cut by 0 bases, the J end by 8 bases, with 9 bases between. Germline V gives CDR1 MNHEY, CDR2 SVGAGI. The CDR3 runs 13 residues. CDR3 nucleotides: TGTGCCAGCAGTTACTCGAAAGTAGGTACGCAGTATTTT. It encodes CASSYSKVGTQYF.

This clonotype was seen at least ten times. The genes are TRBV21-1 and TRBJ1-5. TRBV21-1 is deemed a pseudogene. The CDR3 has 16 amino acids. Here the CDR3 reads CASSDHGEDSNQPQHF. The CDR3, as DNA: TGTGCCAGCAGCGACCACGGGGAGGATAGCAATCAGCCCCAGCATTTT.

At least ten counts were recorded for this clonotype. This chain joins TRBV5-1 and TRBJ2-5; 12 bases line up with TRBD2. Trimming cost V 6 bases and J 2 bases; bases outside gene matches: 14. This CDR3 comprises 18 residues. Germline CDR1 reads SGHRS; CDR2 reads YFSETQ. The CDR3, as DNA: TGCGCCAGCACCCGGAGCTCTAGCGGGAGGGCAGGACAAGAGACCCAGTACTTC. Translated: CASTRSSSGRAGQETQYF.

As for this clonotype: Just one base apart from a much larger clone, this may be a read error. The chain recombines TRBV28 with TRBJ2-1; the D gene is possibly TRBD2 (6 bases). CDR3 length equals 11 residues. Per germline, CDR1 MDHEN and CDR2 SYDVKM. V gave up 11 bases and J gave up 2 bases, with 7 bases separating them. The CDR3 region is CAAGTYNEQFF. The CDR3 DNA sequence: TGTGCCGCGGGGACCTACAATGAGCAGTTCTTC. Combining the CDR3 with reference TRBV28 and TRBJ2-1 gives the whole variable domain DVKVTQSSRYLVKRTGEKVFLECVQDMDHENMFWYRQDPGLGLRLIYFSYDVKMKEKGDIPEGYSVSREKKERFSLILESASTNQTSMYLCAAGTYNEQFFGPGTRLTVL.

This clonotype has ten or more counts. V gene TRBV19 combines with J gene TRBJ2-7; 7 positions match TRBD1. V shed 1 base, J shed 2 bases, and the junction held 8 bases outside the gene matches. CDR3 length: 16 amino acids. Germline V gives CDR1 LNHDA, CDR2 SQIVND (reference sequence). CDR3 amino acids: CASSIVGTAFTYEQYF. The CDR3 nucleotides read TGTGCCAGTAGTATAGTCGGGACAGCGTTTACCTACGAGCAGTACTTC.

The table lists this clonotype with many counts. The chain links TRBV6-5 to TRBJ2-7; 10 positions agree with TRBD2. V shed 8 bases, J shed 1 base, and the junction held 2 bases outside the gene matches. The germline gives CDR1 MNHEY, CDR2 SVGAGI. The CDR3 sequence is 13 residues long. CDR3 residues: CASGGLASYEQYF. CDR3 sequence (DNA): TGTGCCAGCGGGGGACTAGCGTCCTACGAGCAGTACTTC.

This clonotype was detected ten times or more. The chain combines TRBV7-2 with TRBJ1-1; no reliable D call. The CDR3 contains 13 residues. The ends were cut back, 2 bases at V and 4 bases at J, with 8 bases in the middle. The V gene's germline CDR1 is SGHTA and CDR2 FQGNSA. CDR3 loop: CASSLMSGTEAFF. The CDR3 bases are TGTGCCAGCAGCTTAATGAGCGGCACTGAAGCTTTCTTT.